This TCR beta chain is drawn from a study of T cell responses to AZD1222 COVID-19 vaccine. Sequencing was performed with immunoSEQ multiplex PCR; in TCRdb, only in-frame clones are kept and a portion is missing. The sample records approximately 100,000 clones, 80% to 90% being singletons. CDR1 is MGHRA and CDR2 is YSYEKL in the germline V gene. V shed 4 bases and J 8 bases; nucleotides not matched to a gene: 9. This CDR3 comprises 15 residues. The receptor comes from an adult in good health. The sequencing here drew on peripheral blood, taken on day 0 of AZD1222 vaccination. V usage is TRBV4-1 and J usage is TRBJ1-4; 8 bases match TRBD1. The CDR3 is CASSLQGVGREKLFF. For the CDR3, the DNA is TGCGCCAGCAGCCTACAGGGGGTCGGTAGGGAAAAACTGTTTTTT.